This T cell receptor (beta chain) was retrieved from a study of blood T cell repertoires in COVID-19. Study in general: Some COVID-19 samples were acute and others convalescent; all came from the United States, Italy and Spain.

Germline CDR1 is LNHDA and CDR2 is SQIVND (reference sequence). This CDR3 comprises 14 residues. V was trimmed by 3 bases and J by 7 bases, leaving 13 bases between them. Using immunoSEQ multiplex PCR, the repertoire was profiled, and TCRdb retains in-frame clones only, with some absent. Of about 240,000 clones listed, approximately 83% are singletons. The specimen sequenced was PBMCs or T cells enriched from blood (not recorded which). This clonotype originated in a woman aged 35 to 49 with acute COVID-19. This sequence joins TRBV19 and TRBJ2-1, with D perhaps TRBD2 (6 bases). The CDR3 nucleotides are TGTGCCAGTAGTATCTCGCGGGATAGGAATGAGCAGTTCTTC. It yields the protein CASSISRDRNEQFF.